A selection of T cell receptor beta chains follows, all from one sample in a study of T cells after yellow fever vaccination. From the 5' RACE reads, TCRdb called clonotypes with MiXCR, one entry per CDR3 protein. The sample has 250,000 to 400,000 distinct CDR3 sequences, 4% to 5.5% seen once. The material sequenced was PBMCs, taken 15 days after the yellow fever booster vaccination. The source is a man aged 18 to 30 who received the YFV17D yellow fever vaccine. Each CDR3 is given with its conserved first and last residue. D genes are given only for firm matches. Size tells how often a clone was seen (once, few, many) or the class of an expanded clone, and some rows leave it out.

abundance: NA
v_gene: TRBV10-3
d_gene: NA
len: 16
j_gene: TRBJ2-3
CDR3nt: TGTGCCATCCTAGGTACCGGGTCCCCGGGCACAGATACGCAGTATTTT
CDR3aa: CAILGTGSPGTDTQYF

abundance: NA
v_gene: TRBV4-1
d_gene: NA
len: 14
j_gene: TRBJ2-5
CDR3nt: TGCGCCAGCCAATTGTCGGTTCGGGAAGAGACCCAGTACTTC
CDR3aa: CASQLSVREETQYF

abundance: few
v_gene: TRBV7-8
d_gene: TRBD2
len: 16
j_gene: TRBJ2-7
CDR3nt: TGTGCCAGCAGCCGGACTAGCGGGGGGGCCAATTACGAGCAGTACTTC
CDR3aa: CASSRTSGGANYEQYF

abundance: few
v_gene: TRBV6-1
d_gene: TRBD1
len: 14
j_gene: TRBJ1-4
CDR3nt: TGTGCCAGCAGCGTACAGGGGGCCGGCGAAAAACTGTTTTTT
CDR3aa: CASSVQGAGEKLFF

abundance: many
v_gene: TRBV7-2
d_gene: NA
len: 16
j_gene: TRBJ1-2
CDR3nt: TGTGCCAGCAGCTTAGGGGGCGGGGGACGGAACTATGGCTACACCTTC
CDR3aa: CASSLGGGGRNYGYTF

abundance: NA
v_gene: TRBV6-2/TRBV6-3
d_gene: TRBD1
len: 13
j_gene: TRBJ2-5
CDR3nt: TGTGCCAGCAGTTATACAGGGGCCGAGACCCAGTACTTC
CDR3aa: CASSYTGAETQYF

abundance: many
v_gene: TRBV18
d_gene: NA
len: 13
j_gene: TRBJ1-5
CDR3nt: TGTGCCAGCTCACCCGGCCGGGATCAGCCCCAGCATTTT
CDR3aa: CASSPGRDQPQHF

abundance: NA
v_gene: TRBV11-2
d_gene: TRBD2
len: 16
j_gene: TRBJ2-7
CDR3nt: TGTGCCAGCAGCTTACTGAGGGGACTAGCGGGGAGCTGGCAGTACTTC
CDR3aa: CASSLLRGLAGSWQYF

abundance: few
v_gene: TRBV6-2/TRBV6-3
d_gene: NA
len: 16
j_gene: TRBJ2-4
CDR3nt: TGTGCCAGCAGTGGGGGACGAGGACTAGCCAAAAACATTCAGTACTTC
CDR3aa: CASSGGRGLAKNIQYF

abundance: few
v_gene: TRBV28
d_gene: NA
len: 13
j_gene: TRBJ2-7
CDR3nt: TGTGCCAGCAGTTTTACCAGGTCCTACGAGCAGTACTTC
CDR3aa: CASSFTRSYEQYF

abundance: many
v_gene: TRBV20-1
d_gene: NA
len: 15
j_gene: TRBJ2-5
CDR3nt: TGCAGTGCTACCATAAAGCTCGGACAGTGGGAGACCCAGTACTTC
CDR3aa: CSATIKLGQWETQYF

abundance: NA
v_gene: TRBV7-8
d_gene: NA
len: 15
j_gene: TRBJ1-6
CDR3nt: TGTGCCAGCAGCTCCCGGGCTGGGTCGAATTCACCCCTCCACTTT
CDR3aa: CASSSRAGSNSPLHF

abundance: few
v_gene: TRBV7-9
d_gene: TRBD1
len: 17
j_gene: TRBJ1-2
CDR3nt: TGTGCCAGCAGCTTAGCGAGATTGGGACAGATTAACTATGGCTACACCTTC
CDR3aa: CASSLARLGQINYGYTF

abundance: few
v_gene: TRBV6-6
d_gene: NA
len: 12
j_gene: TRBJ1-5
CDR3nt: TGTGCCACTGGGTCCGGTCGGCAGCCCCAGCATTTT
CDR3aa: CATGSGRQPQHF

abundance: few
v_gene: TRBV7-9
d_gene: NA
len: 14
j_gene: TRBJ1-3
CDR3nt: TGTGCCACCGGAGTAGGGGCCTTGGGAAACACCATATATTTT
CDR3aa: CATGVGALGNTIYF

abundance: many
v_gene: TRBV3-1
d_gene: NA
len: 14
j_gene: TRBJ2-5
CDR3nt: TGTGCCAGCAGCCCCGGGACTGACGGGAGGACCCAGTACTTC
CDR3aa: CASSPGTDGRTQYF

abundance: NA
v_gene: TRBV5-1
d_gene: NA
len: 15
j_gene: TRBJ2-2
CDR3nt: TGCGCCAGCACCCCTTCTGTTGGGGCCACCGGGGAGCTGTTTTTT
CDR3aa: CASTPSVGATGELFF

abundance: once
v_gene: TRBV3-2
d_gene: NA
len: 16
j_gene: TRBJ2-3
CDR3nt: TGTGCCAGCAGCCAGGGGCGGGGGGCCGGTACAGATACGCAGTATTTT
CDR3aa: CASSQGRGAGTDTQYF

abundance: many
v_gene: TRBV5-1
d_gene: TRBD2
len: 17
j_gene: TRBJ2-3
CDR3nt: TGCGCCAGCAGCCCCGGGACTAGCGGGTCCCTCACAGATACGCAGTATTTT
CDR3aa: CASSPGTSGSLTDTQYF

abundance: few
v_gene: TRBV4-3
d_gene: NA
len: 12
j_gene: TRBJ2-3
CDR3nt: TGCGCCAGCAGCCAAAGCGGAGATACGCAGTATTTT
CDR3aa: CASSQSGDTQYF

abundance: few
v_gene: TRBV4-1
d_gene: TRBD2
len: 18
j_gene: TRBJ2-5
CDR3nt: TGCGCCAGCAGCCAAGATTGGGGTAGCGGGGGGTACCAAGAGACCCAGTACTTC
CDR3aa: CASSQDWGSGGYQETQYF

abundance: many
v_gene: TRBV7-3
d_gene: NA
len: 15
j_gene: TRBJ2-5
CDR3nt: TGTGCCAGCAGCTTCGGAGCCGGCCCCCAAGAGACCCAGTACTTC
CDR3aa: CASSFGAGPQETQYF

abundance: few
v_gene: TRBV4-3
d_gene: NA
len: 16
j_gene: TRBJ1-4
CDR3nt: TGCGCCAGCAGCCAAGATCTTGGGGGGACTAATGAAAAACTGTTTTTT
CDR3aa: CASSQDLGGTNEKLFF

abundance: many
v_gene: TRBV5-1
d_gene: NA
len: 15
j_gene: TRBJ2-1
CDR3nt: TGCGCCAGCAGCGGCCAGGGGGGGGGTTACAATGAGCAGTTCTTC
CDR3aa: CASSGQGGGYNEQFF

abundance: many
v_gene: TRBV7-9
d_gene: NA
len: 15
j_gene: TRBJ2-2
CDR3nt: TGTGCCAGCCGCCGTTCGGGACAGAACACCGGGGAGCTGTTTTTT
CDR3aa: CASRRSGQNTGELFF

abundance: many
v_gene: TRBV7-2
d_gene: NA
len: 13
j_gene: TRBJ2-7
CDR3nt: TGTGCCAGCAGCTGGATTGAGGGGGGAGAACAGTACTTC
CDR3aa: CASSWIEGGEQYF

abundance: many
v_gene: TRBV7-2
d_gene: TRBD1
len: 15
j_gene: TRBJ2-3
CDR3nt: TGTGCCAGCAGCTTAGTGGGACAGGGCACAGATACGCAGTATTTT
CDR3aa: CASSLVGQGTDTQYF

abundance: many
v_gene: TRBV25-1
d_gene: TRBD2
len: 18
j_gene: TRBJ2-5
CDR3nt: TGTGCCAGCAGTGAATCGAAGGGACTAGCGGGGGGAGATGAGACCCAGTACTTC
CDR3aa: CASSESKGLAGGDETQYF

abundance: NA
v_gene: TRBV27
d_gene: TRBD1
len: 20
j_gene: TRBJ1-6
CDR3nt: TGTGCCAGCAGTTTGTATGGGACAGGGGTAGTTGGGCCCTATAATTCACCCCTCCACTTT
CDR3aa: CASSLYGTGVVGPYNSPLHF

abundance: many
v_gene: TRBV7-9
d_gene: TRBD1
len: 14
j_gene: TRBJ1-6
CDR3nt: TGTGCCAGCAGCTTCAGGGGGGGAAATTCACCCCTCCACTTT
CDR3aa: CASSFRGGNSPLHF

abundance: few
v_gene: TRBV7-2
d_gene: NA
len: 15
j_gene: TRBJ1-1
CDR3nt: TGTGCCAGCAGCTACGGTCGGAAGGGGGACACTGAAGCTTTCTTT
CDR3aa: CASSYGRKGDTEAFF

abundance: few
v_gene: TRBV19
d_gene: TRBD1
len: 17
j_gene: TRBJ2-1
CDR3nt: TGTGCCAGTAGTCTGAGAGGAGGGACAGGGTATCGGGGTGAGCAGTTCTTC
CDR3aa: CASSLRGGTGYRGEQFF

abundance: NA
v_gene: TRBV7-2
d_gene: NA
len: 18
j_gene: TRBJ2-5
CDR3nt: TGTGCCAGCAGCTCGCCACGAGAAGCAGCACAGCTCCAAGAGACCCAGTACTTC
CDR3aa: CASSSPREAAQLQETQYF

abundance: many
v_gene: TRBV5-6
d_gene: NA
len: 12
j_gene: TRBJ2-3
CDR3nt: TGTGCCAGCACCGTGCGGCGGGATACGCAGTATTTT
CDR3aa: CASTVRRDTQYF

abundance: many
v_gene: TRBV6-2/TRBV6-3
d_gene: NA
len: 14
j_gene: TRBJ2-5
CDR3nt: TGTGCCAGCAGTTACTCGACCGACGCGGAGACCCAGTACTTC
CDR3aa: CASSYSTDAETQYF

abundance: many
v_gene: TRBV20-1
d_gene: NA
len: 12
j_gene: TRBJ1-4
CDR3nt: TGCAGTGCCCCCCGCCCAAATGAAAAACTGTTTTTT
CDR3aa: CSAPRPNEKLFF

abundance: NA
v_gene: TRBV7-2
d_gene: NA
len: 16
j_gene: TRBJ1-1
CDR3nt: TGTGCCAGCAGCTTCTTTCTGGCCACTTCGAACACTGAAGCTTTCTTT
CDR3aa: CASSFFLATSNTEAFF

abundance: NA
v_gene: TRBV7-2
d_gene: NA
len: 19
j_gene: TRBJ1-5
CDR3nt: TGTGCCAGCAGCTTTATTGGGGGGCCGTTCCTGAATAGCAATCAGCCCCAGCATTTT
CDR3aa: CASSFIGGPFLNSNQPQHF

abundance: many
v_gene: TRBV29-1
d_gene: NA
len: 17
j_gene: TRBJ2-1
CDR3nt: TGCAGCGCGAAGGGATGGGGGAACGCGGAACCCTACAATGAGCAGTTCTTC
CDR3aa: CSAKGWGNAEPYNEQFF

abundance: few
v_gene: TRBV30
d_gene: NA
len: 14
j_gene: TRBJ2-2
CDR3nt: TGTGCCTGGAGTGATAACTTGAACACCGGGGAGCTGTTTTTT
CDR3aa: CAWSDNLNTGELFF

abundance: NA
v_gene: TRBV6-5
d_gene: NA
len: 13
j_gene: TRBJ1-1
CDR3nt: TGTGCCATCAGTGGCGGAGGGAACACTGAAGCTTTCTTT
CDR3aa: CAISGGGNTEAFF

abundance: few
v_gene: TRBV7-9
d_gene: TRBD2
len: 16
j_gene: TRBJ2-1
CDR3nt: TGTGCCAGCAGCACTAGCGGGGGCCCCACCTACAATGAGCAGTTCTTC
CDR3aa: CASSTSGGPTYNEQFF